The T cell receptor beta chain described here comes from a study of tumour-infiltrating T cells in Burkitt lymphoma. Study overall: Productive clonality predicted overall and progression-free survival.

The method was immunoSEQ multiplex PCR; TCRdb's version includes in-frame clones alone and lacks a portion of them. Found here are about 1,900 clones, 15% to 20% of them singletons; the top ten hold roughly 13%. Germline-derived CDR1 and CDR2 are GTSNPN and SVGIG (reference sequence). Trimming left V 1 base short and J 3 bases short, with 4 bases between. The CDR3 spans 12 residues. This clone was seen more than once but under ten times. The source material was tumor tissue. The receptor was derived from a human donor with diffuse large B-cell lymphoma. The rearrangement links TRBV30 to TRBJ1-3, with D unclear. As DNA, the CDR3 is TGTGCCTGGAGTGGGATTGGAAACACCATATATTTT. It codes for CAWSGIGNTIYF.